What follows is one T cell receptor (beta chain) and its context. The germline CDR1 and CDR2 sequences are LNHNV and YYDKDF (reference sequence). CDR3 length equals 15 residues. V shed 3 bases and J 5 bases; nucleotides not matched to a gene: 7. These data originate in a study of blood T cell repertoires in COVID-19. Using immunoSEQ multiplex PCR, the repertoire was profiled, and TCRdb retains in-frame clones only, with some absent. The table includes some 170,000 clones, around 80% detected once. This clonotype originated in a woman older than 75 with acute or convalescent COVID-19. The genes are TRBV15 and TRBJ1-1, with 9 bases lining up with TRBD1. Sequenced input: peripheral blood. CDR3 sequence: CATSRRDREVTEAFF. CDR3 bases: TGTGCCACCAGCAGGAGGGACAGGGAGGTTACTGAAGCTTTCTTT.